The 13 T cell receptor beta chains below all came from one sample that was sequenced in a study of blood T cell repertoires in COVID-19. The table came from immunoSEQ multiplex PCR; TCRdb's copy has only in-frame clones and leaves some out. The repertoire consists of about 180,000 clones, with roughly 82% occurring once and the leading ten covering roughly 9.1%. Sequenced input: peripheral blood. These receptors came from a woman in her 70s with acute or convalescent COVID-19.

V gene TRBV19 combines with J gene TRBJ2-5; tentative D call: TRBD1 (5 bases). The germline CDR1 and CDR2 sequences are LNHDA and SQIVND (reference sequence). Trimming pared 2 bases from V and 0 bases from J, leaving 16 bases between. CDR3 length equals 17 residues. CDR3 loop: CASSISRPGQYQETQYF. The CDR3 DNA sequence: TGTGCCAGTAGTATAAGTAGACCAGGGCAGTACCAAGAGACCCAGTACTTC.

The gene calls are TRBV7-2 and TRBJ2-5; D might be TRBD2 (5 bases). Per germline, CDR1 SGHTA and CDR2 FQGNSA. Trimming shortened V by 0 bases and J by 0 bases, and 14 bases separated the two germline ends. This CDR3 is built from 17 residues. CDR3 residues: CASSLASSLYYQETQYF. For the CDR3, the DNA is TGTGCCAGCAGCTTAGCGTCTAGCCTTTACTACCAAGAGACCCAGTACTTC.

J is TRBJ1-1 and V is TRBV29-1, with 10 bases fitting TRBD1. Germline CDR1 reads SQVTM; CDR2 reads ANQGSEA. V lost 2 bases to trimming and J lost 5 bases; unmatched junction nucleotides: 5. The CDR3 totals 14 residues. The chain's CDR3 is CSVERGTGVTEAFF. The CDR3 bases are TGCAGCGTTGAACGGGGGACAGGGGTAACTGAAGCTTTCTTT.

The chain has TRBV5-1 and TRBJ2-5; D is unresolved. Germline assignment: CDR1 SGHRS and CDR2 YFSETQ. This CDR3 comprises 16 residues. Deletions cut 1 base from V and 0 bases from J, with 13 bases between. CDR3: CASSLIEPKYQETQYF. CDR3 DNA: TGCGCCAGCAGCTTGATAGAGCCTAAATACCAAGAGACCCAGTACTTC.

The sample holds one count of this clone. V gene TRBV28 combines with J gene TRBJ2-1, with 11 bases matching TRBD2. The V gene's germline CDR1 is MDHEN and CDR2 SYDVKM. The CDR3 sequence is 15 residues long. Trimming removed 7 bases from V and 13 bases from J; junction bases left unmatched: 15. The chain's CDR3 is CASTGGPSGRSTQFF. In nucleotides, the CDR3 is TGTGCCAGCACAGGAGGCCCTAGCGGGAGGAGTACCCAGTTCTTC.

The chain recombines TRBV11-2 with TRBJ2-7; 12 bases line up with TRBD2. Germline V gives CDR1 SGHAT, CDR2 FQNNGV. The CDR3 loop spans 13 amino acids. V dropped 8 bases and J dropped 6; count of bases not matched to a gene: 5. The CDR3 region is CASLLAGGSEQYF. The DNA for the CDR3 is TGTGCCAGCTTACTAGCGGGGGGAAGCGAGCAGTACTTC.

The chain recombines TRBV15 with TRBJ2-3; 8 positions agree with TRBD2. The V segment lost 2 bases and the J segment 3 bases; nucleotides outside the gene matches: 7. CDR1 is LNHNV, CDR2 YYDKDF, per germline (reference sequence). The CDR3 runs 16 residues. The chain's CDR3 is CATSRSRGGRTDTQYF. CDR3 nucleotide sequence: TGTGCCACCAGCAGATCGAGGGGCGGGAGGACAGATACGCAGTATTTT.

This chain uses TRBV4-1 with TRBJ2-7; 8 positions match TRBD2. This CDR3 has 13 amino acids. CDR1 and CDR2 from the germline V gene are MGHRA and YSYEKL. With 2 bases clipped from V and 5 bases from J, the junction kept 2 bases outside the gene matches. The chain's CDR3 is CASSQTSGHEQYF. The CDR3 DNA reads as TGCGCCAGCAGCCAAACTAGCGGCCACGAGCAGTACTTC.

This chain links TRBV5-1 with TRBJ1-4, with TRBD1 matching 7 bases. Trimming removed 4 bases from V and 7 bases from J; junction bases left unmatched: 7. The CDR3 loop spans 14 amino acids. Germline V CDR1 and CDR2: SGHRS, YFSETQ. The CDR3 here is CASSPTGRREKLFF. The CDR3 DNA sequence: TGCGCCAGCAGCCCGACAGGGAGGCGTGAAAAACTGTTTTTT.

Only a few counts were recorded for this clone. Written as DNA, the CDR3 is TGCGCCAGCAGCTTGGCGGCTAGCGGGAGTGTTACCTACGAGCAGTACTTC. Translating it yields CASSLAASGSVTYEQYF. The chain employs TRBV5-1 and TRBJ2-7; 10 nucleotides line up with TRBD2. This CDR3 has 17 amino acids. CDR1 and CDR2 from the germline V gene are SGHRS and YFSETQ. V lost 0 bases and J lost 2; bases outside the gene matches: 8.

This clone appeared many times. V usage is TRBV1 and J usage is TRBJ2-1; the table's D call, TRBD1, was not checked against the DNA. TRBV1 counts as a pseudogene. The CDR3 sequence is 20 residues long. CDR3 in amino acids: CTSSQHRTGSIASSYNEQFF. DNA of the CDR3: TGCACCAGCAGCCAACACAGGACAGGGTCAATAGCGAGTTCCTACAATGAGCAGTTCTTC.

The chain carries TRBV2 and TRBJ2-3; a weak D match, TRBD2 (5 bases). V was shortened by 6 bases and J by 0 bases, with 13 bases between the two germline ends. Germline V CDR1 and CDR2: SNHLY, FYNNEI. The CDR3 is made up of 15 amino acids. The CDR3: CASRGVNRSTDTQYF. CDR3 DNA sequence: TGTGCCAGCAGGGGAGTGAACCGAAGCACAGATACGCAGTATTTT.

The chain has TRBV11-2 and TRBJ2-2; 9 bases align to TRBD1. V lost 4 bases, J lost 6 bases, and 3 bases stayed unmatched. CDR1 SGHAT and CDR2 FQNNGV come from the germline V gene. This CDR3 spans 14 amino acids. CDR3 region: CASSSNRGPGELFF. The CDR3 coding sequence is TGTGCCAGCAGCTCAAACAGGGGGCCCGGGGAGCTGTTTTTT.